These T cell receptor beta chains were read from a single sample in a study of blood T cells in healthy people across ages. TCRdb reanalysed the 5' RACE reads using MiXCR and keeps one entry per CDR3 protein. The repertoire holds a few hundred thousand distinct CDR3 sequences, with around 27% as singletons. This sample was shared with a second study, whose subject was T cells of mothers and their children.

What was sequenced was blood. The origin of the receptors is a boy aged 2-9 years in good health. CDR3s include the opening cysteine and the closing phenylalanine or tryptophan. The D gene is left open where the match is weak. Some rows have no size entry. The others give once, few or many, or a class for an expanded clone.

length	size	V	J	D	DNA	CDR3
14	-	TRBV6-5	TRBJ2-3	TRBD1	TGTGCCAGCAGTCCCTACAGGGGAGAGGATACGCAGTATTTT	CASSPYRGEDTQYF
16	few	TRBV9	TRBJ2-5	TRBD2	TGTGCCAGCAGCATGGGACTAGCGGGAGTTCAAGAGACCCAGTACTTC	CASSMGLAGVQETQYF
15	-	TRBV3-1	TRBJ2-5	TRBD2	TGTGCCAGCAGGAATGGACTAGCGAGGGAAGAGACCCAGTACTTC	CASRNGLAREETQYF
13	-	TRBV25-1	TRBJ2-3	TRBD2	TGTGCCAGCAGCGGGGGGGGAGCGGGTGTGCAGTATTTT	CASSGGGAGVQYF
13	-	TRBV7-6	TRBJ2-1	TRBD2	TGTGCCAGCAGCCATCTAGCGGGATCTGAGCAGTTCTTC	CASSHLAGSEQFF
14	-	TRBV14	TRBJ1-2	-	TGTGCCAGCAGCCCTACGGATCGGACGGAGGGCTACACCTTC	CASSPTDRTEGYTF
13	many	TRBV14	TRBJ1-2	-	TGTGCCAGCAGCCGGGAGGGGAACTATGGCTACACCTTC	CASSREGNYGYTF
15	-	TRBV27	TRBJ2-5	-	TGTGCCAGCAGTTTATCGATTGCCTCCCAAGAGACCCAGTACTTC	CASSLSIASQETQYF
11	many	TRBV18	TRBJ2-1	-	TGTGCCAGCTCCCCCAGCAATGAGCAGTTCTTC	CASSPSNEQFF
14	few	TRBV25-1	TRBJ1-4	-	TGTGCCAGCAGTGAATACACAGGTCTTGAAAAACTGTTTTTT	CASSEYTGLEKLFF
16	-	TRBV10-3	TRBJ2-1	TRBD2	TGTGCCATCAGTGGAATGAAGCGGGAGTCATACAATGAGCAGTTCTTC	CAISGMKRESYNEQFF
11	once	TRBV30	TRBJ1-2	-	TGTGCCTGGAGTTTTAATTGGGGCTACACCTTC	CAWSFNWGYTF
13	few	TRBV27	TRBJ1-2	TRBD1	TGTGCCAGCAGTCAACAGGGGGCCTATGGCTACACCTTC	CASSQQGAYGYTF
16	-	TRBV29-1	TRBJ2-1	TRBD2	TGCAGCGTCGGTGCTGCTAGCGGGGAAAACTACAATGAGCAGTTCTTC	CSVGAASGENYNEQFF
15	-	TRBV4-1	TRBJ1-5	TRBD1	TGCGCCAGCAGCCAAGTAGAGGGACAGGATCAGCCCCAGCATTTT	CASSQVEGQDQPQHF
16	-	TRBV6-2/TRBV6-3	TRBJ2-2	-	TGTGCCAGCAGAGTGGGCGGGGGCCGTTCCACCGGGGAGCTGTTTTTT	CASRVGGGRSTGELFF
12	once	TRBV5-1	TRBJ1-2	-	TGCGCCAGCAGCTGGGCCGGAGATGGCTACACCTTC	CASSWAGDGYTF
12	few	TRBV3-1	TRBJ2-1	TRBD1	TGTGCCAGCAGCCTTGGACAGGGTGAGCAGTTCTTC	CASSLGQGEQFF
18	few	TRBV18	TRBJ2-4	-	TGTGCCAGCTCACCACGGAGGCTCGGCTCGGGAGCCAAAAACATTCAGTACTTC	CASSPRRLGSGAKNIQYF
13	-	TRBV11-2	TRBJ2-7	-	TGTGCCAGCAGGGAAGGACTTGCCTACGAGCAGTACTTC	CASREGLAYEQYF
14	few	TRBV30	TRBJ2-7	-	TGTGCCTGGAGTGTAATAACAGCCTTTTTAGAGCAGTACTTC	CAWSVITAFLEQYF
13	-	TRBV18	TRBJ2-7	-	TGTGCCAGCTCACCACTCGGGCAGGGCGAGCAGTACTTC	CASSPLGQGEQYF
20	-	TRBV6-5	TRBJ2-5	TRBD2	TGTGCCAGCAGTTACCCTCCCGGGACTAGCGGGAGAACAGTAGGAGAGACCCAGTACTTC	CASSYPPGTSGRTVGETQYF
14	-	TRBV20-1	TRBJ2-2	TRBD2	TGCAGTGCAATGATGGGACTACCTCCCGGGGAGCTGTTTTTT	CSAMMGLPPGELFF
17	-	TRBV9	TRBJ2-5	-	TGTGCCAGCAGCGTAGCTTGTCGCGAAGAGTACCAAGAGACCCAGTACTTC	CASSVACREEYQETQYF
15	few	TRBV9	TRBJ1-2	-	TGTGCCAGCAGCGTGGGCCCCCAGGCGAGCTATGGCTACACCTTC	CASSVGPQASYGYTF
14	-	TRBV9	TRBJ1-2	-	TGTGCCAGCAGCGTCGGGGGCGGCGACCATGGCTACACCTTC	CASSVGGGDHGYTF
11	few	TRBV7-9	TRBJ1-4	-	TGTGCCAGCACCTTTTCTGAAAAACTGTTTTTT	CASTFSEKLFF
16	-	TRBV7-2	TRBJ2-1	TRBD2	TGTGCCAGCAGCAGGAAGACTAGCGGGAGGCCCAATGAGCAGTTCTTC	CASSRKTSGRPNEQFF
14	-	TRBV10-2	TRBJ2-1	TRBD1	TGCGCCAGCAGTGATCCAGGGGGCAAGAATGAGCAGTTCTTC	CASSDPGGKNEQFF
15	-	TRBV6-5	TRBJ1-4	TRBD1	TGTGCCAGCAGTTCATGGACAGGGGCGGTGGAAAAACTGTTTTTT	CASSSWTGAVEKLFF
16	few	TRBV6-1	TRBJ1-3	-	TGTGCCAGCACCCTTCTTGGGGGGTCCTCTGGAAACACCATATATTTT	CASTLLGGSSGNTIYF
14	-	TRBV5-6	TRBJ1-2	TRBD1	TGTGCCAGCAGCCCGGGGACAGGGTTTAATGGCTACACCTTC	CASSPGTGFNGYTF
14	-	TRBV5-6	TRBJ2-5	-	TGTGCCAGCAGCTTGCGTTTAGGTCGTGAGACCCAGTACTTC	CASSLRLGRETQYF
15	-	TRBV2	TRBJ2-5	-	TGTGCCAGCAGTGAGGGAGACTGGTATCAAGAGACCCAGTACTTC	CASSEGDWYQETQYF
17	-	TRBV9	TRBJ2-2	TRBD2	TGTGCCAGCAGCGTAGGTACTAGCGGGAGGAACACCGGGGAGCTGTTTTTT	CASSVGTSGRNTGELFF
14	few	TRBV10-2	TRBJ1-2	TRBD1	TGCGCCAGCAGTGTTACAGGGGGCTCCTATGGCTACACCTTC	CASSVTGGSYGYTF
16	-	TRBV20-1	TRBJ2-3	-	TGCAGTGCCGCCCCTTACCGCAGCGTGAGCACAGATACGCAGTATTTT	CSAAPYRSVSTDTQYF
14	few	TRBV6-4	TRBJ2-2	TRBD2	TGTGCCAGCAGTGACGGGAGGGACACCGGGGAGCTGTTTTTT	CASSDGRDTGELFF
14	-	TRBV7-9	TRBJ2-5	TRBD1	TGTGCCAGCAGCAGATACAGGGGGCAGGAGACCCAGTACTTC	CASSRYRGQETQYF
16	-	TRBV20-1	TRBJ1-2	-	TGCAGTGCTAGAGGCCGGACCTGGGGATCTAACTATGGCTACACCTTC	CSARGRTWGSNYGYTF
14	few	TRBV13	TRBJ2-5	-	TGTGCCAGCAGCGGGGACCGGCGGCAAGAGACCCAGTACTTC	CASSGDRRQETQYF
14	few	TRBV7-9	TRBJ2-3	-	TGTGCCAGCAGCCCGGACAGCGCCACAGATACGCAGTATTTT	CASSPDSATDTQYF
13	-	TRBV29-1	TRBJ1-3	-	TGCAGCGTTGCAGGGGTTGGTGGAAACACCATATATTTT	CSVAGVGGNTIYF
14	few	TRBV27	TRBJ2-5	TRBD1	TGTGCCAGCAGTCTCCGGGACAGACCAGAGACCCAGTACTTC	CASSLRDRPETQYF
12	-	TRBV7-2	TRBJ2-5	-	TGTGCCAGCAGACTGGTATCGGAGACCCAGTACTTC	CASRLVSETQYF
19	-	TRBV3-1	TRBJ2-1	-	TGTGCCAGCAGCCGGGGTCGTGTCCGGGAAACGGGGGTATACAATGAGCAGTTCTTC	CASSRGRVRETGVYNEQFF
10	-	TRBV7-9	TRBJ1-1	-	TGTGCCAGGCCCCGAACCAAAGCTTTCTTT	CARPRTKAFF
14	-	TRBV5-5	TRBJ2-7	TRBD2	TGTGCCAGCAGCTTGTGGGAGGGCCTCTACGAGCAGTACTTC	CASSLWEGLYEQYF
15	-	TRBV2	TRBJ1-6	-	TGTGCCAGCAGAAGGGGCCTGGATAATAATTCACCCCCCCACTTT	CASRRGLDNNSPPHF
13	-	TRBV3-1	TRBJ2-5	-	TGTGCCAGCAGCCAAGGACCTTTCGGGACCCAGTACTTC	CASSQGPFGTQYF
12	many	TRBV28	TRBJ2-5	-	TGTGCCAGCAGACCTTCCGGGGAGACCCAGTACTTC	CASRPSGETQYF
12	-	TRBV12-3/TRBV12-4	TRBJ2-5	-	TGTGCCAGCTTTTTGGGGTATGGGACCCAGTACTTC	CASFLGYGTQYF
13	few	TRBV29-1	TRBJ1-3	-	TGCAGCGTTGAATTCGGGTCCGGAAACACCATATATTTT	CSVEFGSGNTIYF
14	-	TRBV4-3	TRBJ2-1	-	TGCGCCAGCAGCCAACGAACAGGTTACAATGAGCAGTTCTTC	CASSQRTGYNEQFF